Included here is one T cell receptor beta chain sequence, with context. They ran version v3.0 of the immunoSEQ assay at survey level. Repertoires were generated with immunoSEQ multiplex PCR, while TCRdb's copy carries only in-frame clones and drops some. The repertoire holds about 28,000 clones, 80% to 90% seen once, with roughly 4% in the top ten. The entry originates in a study of long-term antiretroviral therapy in people with HIV. The CDR3 contains 14 residues. The chain has TRBV21-1 and TRBJ2-5; the table's D call TRBD2 went unverified against the DNA. TRBV21-1 is tagged as a pseudogene. The receptor was derived from a man aged 18 to 29 with HIV. Sample: unsorted PBMCs, taken 0.8 years before starting antiretroviral therapy. CDR3 bases: TGTGCCAGCAGCACTCACCCTAGTGTGGAGACCCAGTACTTC. Translating gives CASSTHPSVETQYF.